The following is a T cell receptor (beta chain) sequence with its context. Its cognate antigen is unknown. Germline V gives CDR1 SQVTM, CDR2 ANQGSEA. After removal of 4 bases from V and 2 bases from J, the junction contained 4 bases not matched to a gene. There are 13 residues in the CDR3. The PCR was carried out with 60 Vbeta primers and 13 Jbeta primers. Assay: immunoSEQ multiplex PCR; the TCRdb copy retains only in-frame clones and omits some. The repertoire has more than 110,000 clones, 73% of them found once; the top ten carry 1% to 1.5%. The data belong to a study of cytomegalovirus exposure and HLA in healthy donors. The study, taken as a whole, reports: In vitro checks showed that three CMV-associated chains really do target CMV antigens. Sequence variants that were highly shared formed a cluster that was likely a sequencing artifact. After further analysis at a later stage, 16,951 TCR beta sequences were associated with HLA alleles at 0.05 false discovery rate. In a later analysis, across HLA loci, associated TCR counts were highest for DRB1, lowest for HLA-C.

This chain uses TRBV29-1 with TRBJ1-2; TRBD1 matches 7 bases. The sequenced sample was PBMCs. This receptor was identified in a woman aged 40-49 years in good health and CMV-seronegative. As DNA, the CDR3 is TGCAGCGTTGTGGAGGGACAGAACTATGGCTACACCTTC. Translating it yields CSVVEGQNYGYTF.